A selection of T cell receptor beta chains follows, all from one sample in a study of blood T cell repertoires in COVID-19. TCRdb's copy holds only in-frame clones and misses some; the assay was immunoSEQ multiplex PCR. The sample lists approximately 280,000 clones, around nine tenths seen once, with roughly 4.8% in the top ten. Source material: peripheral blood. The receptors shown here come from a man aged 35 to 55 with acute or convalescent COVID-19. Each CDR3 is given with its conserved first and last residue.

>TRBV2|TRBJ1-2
CASSKTGQEAF
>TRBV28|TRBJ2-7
CASRAPGQTYEQYF
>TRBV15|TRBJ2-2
CATSVSLGELFF
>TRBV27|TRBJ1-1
CASRTGGASEAFF
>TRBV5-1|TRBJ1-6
CASSMDRVVSPLHF
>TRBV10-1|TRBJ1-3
CASSEPLSGNTIYF
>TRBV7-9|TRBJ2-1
CASSLLGGSYNEQFF
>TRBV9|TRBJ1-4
CASSAGQGAEKLFF
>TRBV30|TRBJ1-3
CAWSSGRNTIYF
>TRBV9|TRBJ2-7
CASSVVGSSYEQYF
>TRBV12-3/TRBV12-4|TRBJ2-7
CASRRSGSYEQYF
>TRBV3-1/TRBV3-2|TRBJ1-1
CASSLTGGTLEAFF
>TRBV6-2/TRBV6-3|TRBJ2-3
CASSTTSGGEADTQYF
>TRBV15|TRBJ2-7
CATGQGEMYEQYF
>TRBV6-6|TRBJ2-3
CASSTSGGAADTQYF
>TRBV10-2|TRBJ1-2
CASSDPGTNYGYTF
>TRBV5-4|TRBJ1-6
CASSLGAGTYSPLHF
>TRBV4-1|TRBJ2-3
CASSQGEHQTDTQYF
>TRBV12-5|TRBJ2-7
CASGFGQHKQYF
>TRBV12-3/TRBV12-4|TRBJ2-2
CASSPQGPGELFF
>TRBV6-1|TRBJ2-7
CASSEATGVSYEQYF
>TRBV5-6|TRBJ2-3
CASSLPAGGSLSTDTQYF
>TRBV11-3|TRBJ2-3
CASSPGRATDTQYF
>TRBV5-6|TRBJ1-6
CASSQPGTVFNSPLHF
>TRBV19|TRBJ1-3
CASSPLDSAGNTIYF
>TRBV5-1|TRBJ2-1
CASRPGTGSTEQFF
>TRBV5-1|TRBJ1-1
CASSSGQVKTEAFF
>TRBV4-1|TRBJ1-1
CASSLPQGMNTEAFF
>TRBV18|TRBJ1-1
CASSPSVQGTEAFF
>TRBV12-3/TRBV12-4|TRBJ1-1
CASTLNGATEAFF
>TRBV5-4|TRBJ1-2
CASSGQGLNYGYTF
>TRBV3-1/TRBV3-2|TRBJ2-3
CASGLAGGKGTQYF
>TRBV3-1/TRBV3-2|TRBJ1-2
CASSDRTARAGGYTF
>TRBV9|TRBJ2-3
CASSVGEGDTQYF
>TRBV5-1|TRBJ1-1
CASSNPVGERAFF